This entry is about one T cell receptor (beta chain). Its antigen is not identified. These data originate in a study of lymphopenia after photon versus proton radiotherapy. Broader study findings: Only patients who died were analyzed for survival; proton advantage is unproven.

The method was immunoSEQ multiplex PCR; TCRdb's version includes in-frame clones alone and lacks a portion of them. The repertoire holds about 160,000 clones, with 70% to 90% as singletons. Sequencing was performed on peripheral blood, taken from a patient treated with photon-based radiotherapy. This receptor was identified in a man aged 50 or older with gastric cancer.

For the CDR3, the DNA is TGTGCCAGCAGACTAGCGGGAGGGCCCTTCGGGGTATTAGATACGCAGTATTTT. Its translation is CASRLAGGPFGVLDTQYF. The V and J genes are TRBV5-6 and TRBJ2-3; 13 nucleotides line up with TRBD2. CDR3 length: 18 amino acids. Germline values: CDR1 SGHDT, CDR2 YYEEEE. Trimming cost V 5 bases and J 5 bases; bases outside gene matches: 14.